Here is one T cell receptor (beta chain) with its context. Its antigen is undetermined. The sample comes from a study of cytomegalovirus exposure and HLA in healthy donors. The wider study: The 90 to 150 validation repertoires used the same platform as the 550 to 850 first-cohort repertoires (as reported by a later analysis). Findings and caveats of the study: Rare TCR sequences predominated, though certain public TCRs were found in many donors. The tendency of first-cohort TCR clusters to co-occur in the 90 to 150 validation repertoires emerged from a later analysis. Published work reported that the classifier diagnosed cytomegalovirus status with high specificity and sensitivity.

The table came from immunoSEQ multiplex PCR; TCRdb's copy has only in-frame clones and leaves some out. This table holds approximately 98,000 clones, approximately 85% found once. The TCR was taken from a woman under 30 in good health and CMV-seronegative. The material sequenced was PBMCs.

CDR3 protein: CASRPTGGRTEAFF. The DNA of the CDR3 is TGTGCCAGCAGACCGACAGGGGGACGGACTGAAGCTTTCTTT. The V gene is TRBV27, the J gene TRBJ1-1, with 9 bases identical to TRBD1. The CDR3 contains 14 residues. Germline values: CDR1 MNHEY, CDR2 SMNVEV (reference sequence). The trim removed 6 bases at V and 5 bases at J, leaving 7 bases unmatched.